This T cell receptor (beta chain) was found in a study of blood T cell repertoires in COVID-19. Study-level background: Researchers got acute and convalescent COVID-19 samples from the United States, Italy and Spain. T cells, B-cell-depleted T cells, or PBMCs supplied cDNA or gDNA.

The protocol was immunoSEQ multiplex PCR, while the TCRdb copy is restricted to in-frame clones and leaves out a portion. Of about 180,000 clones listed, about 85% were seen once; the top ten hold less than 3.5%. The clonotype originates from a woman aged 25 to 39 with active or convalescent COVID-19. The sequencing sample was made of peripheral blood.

The CDR3 loop is CASSTDSGQGGGNEQFF. As DNA, the CDR3 is TGTGCCAGTAGTACTGACTCCGGACAGGGGGGCGGGAATGAGCAGTTCTTC. The chain is built from TRBV19 and TRBJ2-1; 10 nucleotides align to TRBD1. CDR3 size: 17 residues. Germline V gene lookup returns CDR1 LNHDA and CDR2 SQIVND (reference sequence). V lost 4 bases, J lost 7 bases, and 13 bases stayed unmatched.